The rows below give T cell receptor beta chains drawn from one sample of a study of radiotherapy plus CTLA-4 blockade in lung cancer. The repertoire was sequenced with immunoSEQ multiplex PCR; TCRdb's copy has only in-frame clones and lacks some. The data show about 120,000 clones, with 80% to 90% seen just once and about 7% held by the top ten. The source was peripheral blood, collected from a patient treated with radiotherapy plus ipilimumab. The receptors were gathered from a human donor with non-small cell lung cancer that progressed on radiotherapy plus ipilimumab. Each CDR3 is given with its conserved first and last residue. Fields, in order: D gene, clone size, J gene, V gene, CDR3 protein, CDR3 DNA. D genes are given only for firm matches. Expanded clones are given a class, and other clones once, few, many or no size at all.

>-|-|TRBJ1-1|TRBV29-1
CSVAPVLNTEAFF
TGCAGCGTTGCGCCCGTTTTGAACACTGAAGCTTTCTTT
>-|-|TRBJ2-7|TRBV6-5
CASSYSVSYEQYF
TGTGCCAGCAGTTACTCGGTCTCCTACGAGCAGTACTTC
>TRBD2|-|TRBJ2-1|TRBV18
CASSSLLSGEVGVSYNEQFF
TGTGCCAGCTCATCACTCCTTAGCGGGGAGGTGGGGGTCTCCTACAATGAGCAGTTCTTC
>-|-|TRBJ2-5|TRBV2
CASSEAPLQETQYF
TGTGCCAGCAGTGAAGCGCCACTCCAAGAGACCCAGTACTTC
>-|-|TRBJ1-1|TRBV7-9
CASSPLTGINPGGTEAFF
TGTGCCAGCAGCCCTCTGACCGGAATAAACCCTGGAGGCACTGAAGCTTTCTTT
>-|-|TRBJ2-7|TRBV5-1
CASAGTAKTYEQYF
TGCGCCAGCGCAGGGACTGCGAAAACCTACGAGCAGTACTTC
>TRBD2|-|TRBJ2-7|TRBV4-1
CASSQAAGTRHYEQYF
TGCGCCAGCAGCCAAGCGGCCGGGACTAGGCACTACGAGCAGTACTTC
>-|-|TRBJ1-2|TRBV18
CASSTSGGGGNYGYTF
TGTGCCAGCTCCACTTCCGGGGGCGGCGGTAACTATGGCTACACCTTC
>-|-|TRBJ1-4|TRBV6-6
CASSLEKLFF
TGTGCCAGCAGTTTGGAAAAACTGTTTTTT
>TRBD2|once|TRBJ2-1|TRBV6-1
CASSEAGGPNEQFF
TGTGCCAGCAGTGAGGCGGGAGGGCCGAATGAGCAGTTCTTC
>TRBD2|-|TRBJ2-1|TRBV18
CASWFSGTYNEQFF
TGTGCCAGCTGGTTCAGCGGGACCTACAATGAGCAGTTCTTC
>-|-|TRBJ2-1|TRBV5-5
CASSPPSRDLNEQFF
TGTGCCAGCAGCCCGCCATCTAGAGATTTGAATGAGCAGTTCTTC
>-|-|TRBJ1-1|TRBV18
CASSPQHTEAFF
TGTGCCAGCTCACCGCAGCACACTGAAGCTTTCTTT
>-|-|TRBJ2-3|TRBV6-5
CASSYWGGRDADTQYF
TGTGCCAGCAGTTACTGGGGGGGGCGGGATGCAGATACGCAGTATTTT
>-|-|TRBJ1-1|TRBV27
CASSLDVGTEAFF
TGTGCCAGCAGTTTGGATGTGGGCACTGAAGCTTTCTTT
>-|once|TRBJ2-1|TRBV5-1
CASSPTVGHLNEQFF
TGCGCCAGCAGCCCCACCGTCGGTCACCTCAATGAGCAGTTCTTC